This T cell receptor beta chain was retrieved from a study of cytomegalovirus exposure and HLA in healthy donors. The CDR3 sequence is 16 residues long. The germline CDR1 and CDR2 sequences are SGHTA and FQGNSA. V was pared by 5 bases and J by 1 base, with 15 bases between. The PCR employed 60 Vbeta primers together with 13 Jbeta primers. Methods used by the authors: Later reanalysis found about 78 million unique TCR beta chains, roughly 10 million of them shared. TCRdb keeps only in-frame clones here, not all; method: immunoSEQ multiplex PCR. Clone size and V and J calls were adopted from that table, with D and trimming inferred from the DNA. The sample lists 150,000 to 200,000 clones; around 80% were seen once.

The source is a woman in her 30s in good health and CMV-seropositive. The chain links TRBV7-2 to TRBJ1-3, with a possible D match to TRBD1 (6 bases). Input material: PBMCs. The CDR3 spells CASSTDSPRSGNTIYF. In nucleotides, the CDR3 is TGTGCCAGCAGCACGGACAGCCCAAGATCTGGAAACACCATATATTTT.